What follows describes a single TCR beta chain. The source of the sample is a study of blood T cell repertoires in COVID-19. As for the study in general: T cells, B-cell-depleted T cells, or PBMCs supplied cDNA or gDNA.

The trim removed 5 bases at V and 5 bases at J, leaving 0 bases unmatched. Germline lookup yields CDR1 SGHTA and CDR2 FQGNSA. The CDR3 is made up of 11 amino acids. Assay: immunoSEQ multiplex PCR; the TCRdb copy retains only in-frame clones and omits some. This table has approximately 150,000 clones, about 90% appearing once. This chain uses TRBV7-2 with TRBJ2-7, with TRBD1 matching 7 bases. This TCR was recovered from a woman between 65 and 79 years old with acute or convalescent COVID-19. The sample was peripheral blood. CDR3 region: CASSQGDEQYF. CDR3 nucleotide sequence: TGTGCCAGCAGCCAGGGGGACGAGCAGTACTTC. The entire variable domain, with the rest obtained from reference TRBV7-2 and TRBJ2-7, is as follows: GAGVSQSPSNKVTEKGKDVELRCDPISGHTALYWYRQSLGQGLEFLIYFQGNSAPDKSGLPSDRFSAERTGGSVSTLTIQRTQQEDSAVYLCASSQGDEQYFGPGTRLTVT.